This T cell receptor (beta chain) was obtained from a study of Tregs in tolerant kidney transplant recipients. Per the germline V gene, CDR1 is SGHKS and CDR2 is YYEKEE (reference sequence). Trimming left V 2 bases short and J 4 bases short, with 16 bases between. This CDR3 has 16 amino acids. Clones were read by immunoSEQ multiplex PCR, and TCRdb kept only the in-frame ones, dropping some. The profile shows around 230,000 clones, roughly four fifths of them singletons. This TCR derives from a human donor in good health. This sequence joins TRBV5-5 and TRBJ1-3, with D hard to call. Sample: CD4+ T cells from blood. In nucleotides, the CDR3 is TGTGCCAGCAGCTTTTCAGCAAGCAGTGGAGGAAACACCATATATTTT. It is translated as CASSFSASSGGNTIYF.